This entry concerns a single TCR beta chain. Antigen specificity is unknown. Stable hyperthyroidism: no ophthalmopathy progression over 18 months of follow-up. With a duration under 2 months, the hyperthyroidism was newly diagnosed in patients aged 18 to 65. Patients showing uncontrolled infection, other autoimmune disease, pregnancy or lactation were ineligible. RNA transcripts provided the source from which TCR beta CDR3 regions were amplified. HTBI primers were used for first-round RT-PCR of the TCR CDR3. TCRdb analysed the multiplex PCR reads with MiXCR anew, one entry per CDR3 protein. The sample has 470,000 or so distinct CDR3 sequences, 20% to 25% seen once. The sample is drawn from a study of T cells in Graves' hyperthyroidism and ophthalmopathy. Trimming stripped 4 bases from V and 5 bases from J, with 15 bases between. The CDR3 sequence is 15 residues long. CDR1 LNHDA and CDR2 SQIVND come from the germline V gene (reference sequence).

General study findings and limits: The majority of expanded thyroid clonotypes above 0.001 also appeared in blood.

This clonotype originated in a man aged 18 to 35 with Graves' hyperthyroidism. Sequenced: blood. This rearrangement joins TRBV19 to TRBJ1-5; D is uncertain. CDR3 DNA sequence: TGTGCCAGTAGTACTGCCCTGGGGAGTTATCAGCCCCAGCATTTT. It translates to CASSTALGSYQPQHF.